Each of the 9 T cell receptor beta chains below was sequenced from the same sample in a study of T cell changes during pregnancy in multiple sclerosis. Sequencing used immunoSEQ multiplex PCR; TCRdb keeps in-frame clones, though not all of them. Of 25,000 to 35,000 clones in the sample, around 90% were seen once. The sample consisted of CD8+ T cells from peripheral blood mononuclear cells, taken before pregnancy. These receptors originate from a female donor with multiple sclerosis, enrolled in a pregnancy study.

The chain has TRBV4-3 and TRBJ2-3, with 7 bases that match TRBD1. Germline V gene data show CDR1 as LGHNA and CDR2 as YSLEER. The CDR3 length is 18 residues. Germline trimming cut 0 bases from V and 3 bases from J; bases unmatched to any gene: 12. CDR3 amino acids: CASSQDNHRDSRTDTQYF. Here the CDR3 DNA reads TGCGCCAGCAGCCAAGACAACCACCGGGACAGCCGTACAGATACGCAGTATTTT.

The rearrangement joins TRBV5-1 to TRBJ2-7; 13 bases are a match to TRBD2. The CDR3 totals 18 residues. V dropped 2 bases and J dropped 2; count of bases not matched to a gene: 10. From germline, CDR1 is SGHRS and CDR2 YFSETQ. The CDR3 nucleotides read TGCGCCAGCAGCTTAGGACTAGCGGGGGCTTCTGGAACCTACGAGCAGTACTTC. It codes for CASSLGLAGASGTYEQYF.

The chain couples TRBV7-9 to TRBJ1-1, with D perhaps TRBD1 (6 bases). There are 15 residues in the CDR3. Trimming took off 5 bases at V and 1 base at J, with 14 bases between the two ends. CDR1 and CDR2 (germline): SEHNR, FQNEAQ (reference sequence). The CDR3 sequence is CASSLPQGQNTEAFF. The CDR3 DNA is TGTGCCAGCAGCCTCCCACAGGGACAGAACACTGAAGCTTTCTTT.

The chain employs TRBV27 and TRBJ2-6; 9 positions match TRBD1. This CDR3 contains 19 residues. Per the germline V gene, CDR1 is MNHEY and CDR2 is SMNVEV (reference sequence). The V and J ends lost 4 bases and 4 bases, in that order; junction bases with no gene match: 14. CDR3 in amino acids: CASSSTHFGQGIGANVLTF. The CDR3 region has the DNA TGTGCCAGCAGTTCGACCCACTTTGGACAGGGGATCGGGGCCAACGTCCTGACTTTC.

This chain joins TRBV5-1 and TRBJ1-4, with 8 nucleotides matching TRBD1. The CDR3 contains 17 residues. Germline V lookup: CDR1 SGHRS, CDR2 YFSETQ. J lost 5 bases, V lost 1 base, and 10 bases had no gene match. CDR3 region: CASSLYPGGEMNEKLFF. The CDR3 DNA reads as TGCGCCAGCAGCTTGTATCCAGGGGGCGAAATGAATGAAAAACTGTTTTTT.

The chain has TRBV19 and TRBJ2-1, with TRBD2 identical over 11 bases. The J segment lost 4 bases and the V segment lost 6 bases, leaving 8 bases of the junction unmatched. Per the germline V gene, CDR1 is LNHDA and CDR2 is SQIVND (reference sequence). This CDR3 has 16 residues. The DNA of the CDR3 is TGTGCCAGTAGAACCGAGGGACTAGCGGTTTACAATGAGCAGTTCTTC. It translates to CASRTEGLAVYNEQFF. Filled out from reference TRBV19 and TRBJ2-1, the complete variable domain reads DGGITQSPKYLFRKEGQNVTLSCEQNLNHDAMYWYRQDPGQGLRLIYYSQIVNDFQKGDIAEGYSVSREKKESFPLTVTSAQKNPTAFYLCASRTEGLAVYNEQFFGPGTRLTVL.

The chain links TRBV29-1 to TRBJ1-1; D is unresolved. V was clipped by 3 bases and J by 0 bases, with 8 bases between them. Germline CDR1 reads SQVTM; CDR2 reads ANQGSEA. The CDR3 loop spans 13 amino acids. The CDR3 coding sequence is TGCAGCGTTGACGACACGATGAACACTGAAGCTTTCTTT. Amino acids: CSVDDTMNTEAFF.

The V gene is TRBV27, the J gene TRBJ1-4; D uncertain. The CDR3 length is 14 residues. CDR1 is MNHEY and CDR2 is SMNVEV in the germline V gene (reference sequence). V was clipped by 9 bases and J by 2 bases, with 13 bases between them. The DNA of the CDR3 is TGTGCCAGGACCCGAGTGGAGACTAATGAAAAACTGTTTTTT. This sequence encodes CARTRVETNEKLFF.

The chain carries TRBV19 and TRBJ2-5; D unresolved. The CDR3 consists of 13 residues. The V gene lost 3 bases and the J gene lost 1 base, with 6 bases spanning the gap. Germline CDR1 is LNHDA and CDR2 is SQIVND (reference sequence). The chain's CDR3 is CASSIAGQETQYF. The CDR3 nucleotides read TGTGCCAGTAGTATCGCCGGCCAAGAGACCCAGTACTTC.